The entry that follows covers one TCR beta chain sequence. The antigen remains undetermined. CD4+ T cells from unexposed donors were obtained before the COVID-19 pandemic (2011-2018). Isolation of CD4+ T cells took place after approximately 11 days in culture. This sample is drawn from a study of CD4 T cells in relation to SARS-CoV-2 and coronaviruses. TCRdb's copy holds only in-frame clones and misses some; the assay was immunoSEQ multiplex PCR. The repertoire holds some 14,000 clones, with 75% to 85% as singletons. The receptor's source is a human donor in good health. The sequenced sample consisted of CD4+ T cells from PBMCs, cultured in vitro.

As DNA, the CDR3 is TGTGCCAGCAGTCCCTTGAGGAGTTCAGTGAACACTGAAGCTTTCTTT. Encoded protein: CASSPLRSSVNTEAFF. This chain joins TRBV11-2 and TRBJ1-1, with D uncertain. Germline-derived CDR1 and CDR2 are SGHAT and FQNNGV. This CDR3 has 16 residues. Trimming took 6 bases from V and 0 from J, leaving 17 bases between them.